The rows below give T cell receptor beta chains drawn from one sample of a study of T cell repertoires in cytomegalovirus infection. TCRdb called the reads again in MiXCR, with one record for every CDR3 protein. The sample contains a few hundred thousand distinct CDR3 sequences, 15% to 20% of which appear only once. The sample consisted of PBMCs. The source of these receptors is a human donor in good health (CMV status not recorded). Some clones in this sample may be carry-over from other donors' samples. Both conserved end residues are part of each CDR3. D genes are given only for firm matches. Clone size is given for some rows only: seen once, a few or many times, or a class if the clone is expanded.

- TRBJ1-1 TRBV11-2 few CASSLALQPNTEAFF TGTGCCAGCAGCTTAGCTCTACAGCCGAACACTGAAGCTTTCTTT
TRBD2 TRBJ2-7 TRBV5-4 many CASSSSPGLAGYEQYF TGTGCCAGCAGCTCTTCCCCGGGACTAGCGGGTTACGAGCAGTACTTC
- TRBJ2-1 TRBV7-2 many CASSLVPGSTYNEQFF TGTGCCAGCAGCTTAGTTCCGGGGTCAACTTACAATGAGCAGTTCTTC
- TRBJ2-3 TRBV9 few CASSPTAGSTDTQYF TGTGCCAGCAGCCCTACAGCGGGCAGCACAGATACGCAGTATTTT
- TRBJ1-1 TRBV29-1 - CSGTDPPRSTEAFF TGCAGCGGCACAGACCCTCCCCGGAGCACTGAAGCTTTCTTT
TRBD1 TRBJ1-5 TRBV6-5 - CASSLGTGWDQPQHF TGTGCCAGCAGTTTAGGGACAGGCTGGGATCAGCCCCAGCATTTT
TRBD2 TRBJ2-1 TRBV11-2 - CASSFGTSGSYNEQFF TGTGCCAGCAGCTTTGGGACTAGTGGCTCCTACAATGAGCAGTTCTTC
TRBD1 TRBJ2-3 TRBV7-2 many CASSSSYRGRRTTDTQYF TGTGCCAGCAGCTCAAGTTACAGGGGCCGCCGAACCACAGATACGCAGTATTTT
TRBD1 TRBJ2-1 TRBV5-4 few CASSLDGQAPYNEQFF TGTGCCAGCAGCTTGGATGGACAGGCCCCCTACAATGAGCAGTTCTTC
- TRBJ2-1 TRBV7-2 many CASRVTGGAYNEQFF TGTGCCAGCAGAGTGACGGGTGGGGCTTACAATGAGCAGTTCTTC
TRBD1 TRBJ1-1 TRBV7-9 - CASSLATGKAFF TGTGCCAGCAGCTTAGCGACAGGGAAAGCTTTCTTT
- TRBJ2-1 TRBV29-1 - CSTLSLGSYNEQFF TGCAGCACCCTATCACTCGGCTCCTACAATGAGCAGTTCTTC
TRBD2 TRBJ2-3 TRBV10-1 - CASGLALGDTQYF TGCGCCAGTGGACTAGCGTTAGGAGATACGCAGTATTTT
- TRBJ2-7 TRBV2 - CASIYGRQYF TGTGCCAGTATATACGGGAGGCAGTACTTC
TRBD2 TRBJ2-1 TRBV7-4 - CASSFMRTSGRHNEQFF TGTGCCAGCAGCTTCATGCGGACTAGCGGGAGACACAATGAGCAGTTCTTC
- TRBJ2-1 TRBV9 few CASSVAGSGAVNEQFF TGTGCCAGCAGCGTAGCTGGCTCGGGAGCAGTCAATGAGCAGTTCTTC
- TRBJ2-3 TRBV11-2 - CASSPGTVADTQYF TGTGCCAGCAGCCCGGGGACTGTGGCAGATACGCAGTATTTT
- TRBJ1-1 TRBV12-3/TRBV12-4 many CASSFWGGTEAFF TGTGCCAGCAGTTTCTGGGGAGGGACAGAAGCTTTCTTT
- TRBJ2-1 TRBV7-9 - CASSPRGSRNNEQFF TGTGCCAGCAGCCCCCGGGGTTCCAGGAACAATGAGCAGTTCTTC
- TRBJ1-1 TRBV20-1 few CSEWGNTEAFF TGCAGTGAATGGGGGAACACTGAAGCTTTCTTT
TRBD1 TRBJ1-5 TRBV2 few CASRVTGAGPQHF TGTGCCAGCAGGGTGACAGGGGCCGGGCCCCAGCATTTT
- TRBJ2-5 TRBV10-3 few CAIRDDSQETQYF TGTGCCATCAGGGACGACAGTCAAGAGACCCAGTACTTC
- TRBJ2-3 TRBV7-2 many CAKSIGTDTQYF TGTGCCAAGAGCATAGGCACAGATACGCAGTATTTT
TRBD1 TRBJ1-4 TRBV28 - CASSSAGQGGEKLFF TGTGCCAGCAGTTCCGCGGGACAGGGGGGTGAAAAACTGTTTTTT
- TRBJ2-1 TRBV15 - CATSREGAGYNEQFF TGTGCCACCAGCAGAGAGGGGGCCGGGTACAATGAGCAGTTCTTC
- TRBJ2-5 TRBV7-2 many CASSPATGPRETQYF TGTGCCAGCAGCCCAGCGACAGGACCCAGGGAGACCCAGTACTTC
- TRBJ1-5 TRBV19 - CASSITVNQPQHF TGTGCCAGTAGTATAACTGTCAATCAGCCCCAGCATTTT
- TRBJ2-3 TRBV2 - CASSEFDGRAATDTQYF TGTGCCAGCAGTGAATTCGACGGTAGGGCAGCCACAGATACGCAGTATTTT
- TRBJ1-5 TRBV7-2 many CASSLDPDQPQHF TGTGCCAGCAGCTTGGATCCGGATCAGCCCCAGCATTTT
- TRBJ1-6 TRBV7-2 - CASSLLTARSYNSPLHF TGTGCCAGCAGCTTACTGACAGCCCGTTCCTATAATTCACCCCTCCACTTT
- TRBJ2-1 TRBV6-2/TRBV6-3 many CASSRRETPGPRGNEQFF TGTGCCAGCAGCCGAAGAGAGACCCCCGGGCCCCGGGGCAATGAGCAGTTCTTC
- TRBJ2-5 TRBV7-6 few CASSLAFTGETQYF TGTGCCAGCAGCTTAGCGTTTACCGGTGAGACCCAGTACTTC
- TRBJ2-7 TRBV6-5 - CASRRWDRNGEQYF TGTGCCAGCAGACGTTGGGACCGTAATGGCGAGCAGTACTTC
- TRBJ2-1 TRBV12-3/TRBV12-4 few CASTAKRIEQFF TGTGCCAGCACCGCTAAGCGGATAGAGCAGTTCTTC
- TRBJ2-5 TRBV7-2 once CAISKGEATETQYF TGTGCCATCAGCAAGGGGGAGGCGACAGAGACCCAGTACTTC
- TRBJ1-1 TRBV7-2 - CASSLVPAGTEAFF TGTGCCAGCAGCTTAGTCCCGGCCGGCACTGAAGCTTTCTTT
- TRBJ1-1 TRBV2 - CASTGVARDAEAFF TGTGCCAGCACCGGTGTTGCGAGAGACGCTGAAGCTTTCTTT
TRBD2 TRBJ2-5 TRBV6-1 - CASSTDPGTSGKQETQYF TGTGCCAGCAGTACCGATCCCGGGACTAGCGGGAAACAAGAGACCCAGTACTTC
- TRBJ1-2 TRBV2 - CASSEEGGSGYYGYTF TGTGCCAGCAGTGAAGAAGGGGGATCGGGGTACTATGGCTACACCTTC